One and the same sample provided the 23 T cell receptor beta chains below, sequenced in a study of cytomegalovirus exposure and HLA in healthy donors. This PCR relied on a set of 60 Vbeta primers and 13 Jbeta primers. Data came from immunoSEQ multiplex PCR; TCRdb stores just in-frame clones and leaves some out. The profile covers some 150,000 clones, with roughly 79% appearing a single time and over 0.6% taken by the ten largest. Sequencing was done on a sample of PBMCs. These TCRs come from a male donor in good health and CMV-seronegative.

This clone was seen just once. The chain combines TRBV28 with TRBJ2-1, with a possible D match to TRBD1 (6 bases). The V end lost 7 bases, the J end lost 4 bases, and 14 bases lay between the germline ends. CDR1 and CDR2 (germline): MDHEN, SYDVKM. The CDR3 extends over 14 amino acids. The CDR3 region is CASNQDSPYNEQFF. The CDR3 region has the DNA TGTGCCAGCAACCAGGACAGCCCGTACAATGAGCAGTTCTTC.

V usage is TRBV6-5 and J usage is TRBJ1-1, with D possibly being TRBD1 (6 bases). The V gene lost 2 bases and the J gene lost 10 bases, with 14 bases spanning the gap. This CDR3 is 13 amino acids long. Germline V gene data show CDR1 as MNHEY and CDR2 as SVGAGI. CDR3 sequence reads: CASSYGQGMGAFF. The CDR3 nucleotides read TGTGCCAGCAGTTACGGTCAGGGGATGGGAGCTTTCTTT.

The gene calls are TRBV30 and TRBJ1-2, with TRBD1 identical over 8 bases. From germline, CDR1 is GTSNPN and CDR2 SVGIG (reference sequence). The CDR3 totals 16 residues. Trimming at V came to 3 bases and at J to 4 bases, leaving 13 bases not matched to a gene. The DNA for the CDR3 is TGTGCCTGGAGCGAAGGGTCGACAGGGGTGGTCTATGGCTACACCTTC. As protein: CAWSEGSTGVVYGYTF.

This clone was counted once. This chain links TRBV5-4 with TRBJ1-2, with 8 positions matching TRBD1. Germline lookup yields CDR1 SGHNT and CDR2 YYREEE (reference sequence). V lost 0 bases and J lost 6; bases outside the gene matches: 7. CDR3 length: 15 amino acids. The CDR3 DNA follows: TGTGCCAGCAGCTTGGACGGACAGGGAAAGGATGGCTACACCTTC. It encodes CASSLDGQGKDGYTF.

The chain uses TRBV2 and TRBJ2-7, with TRBD2 matching over 13 bases. The V and J ends lost 5 bases and 3 bases, in that order; junction bases with no gene match: 13. The CDR3 is made up of 18 amino acids. The germline V gene encodes CDR1 SNHLY and CDR2 FYNNEI. DNA of the CDR3: TGTGCCAGCAGTCCGGGACTAGCGGGATACGGAGAGATCTACGAGCAGTACTTC. Translation: CASSPGLAGYGEIYEQYF.

With regard to this clone: A junction end diverges from the germline sequence, so it may reflect a read error. This chain connects TRBV7-9 to TRBJ2-5; TRBD2 matches 15 bases. The CDR3 runs 16 residues. Per germline, CDR1 SEHNR and CDR2 FQNEAQ (reference sequence). CDR3 in DNA: TGTTCCAGCAGCCAAGGGACTAGCGGGGGGCAAGAGACCCAGTACTTC. This codes for CSSSQGTSGGQETQYF. Looking up the rest from reference TRBV7-9 and TRBJ2-5 gives the full variable domain: DTGVSQNPRHKITKRGQNVTFRCDPISEHNRLYWYRQTLGQGPEFLTYFQNEAQLEKSRLLSDRFSAERPKGSFSTLEIQRTEQGDSAMYLCSSSQGTSGGQETQYFGPGTRLLVL.

This clone was seen only a few times. The chain employs TRBV5-1 and TRBJ2-7; unclear D gene. Trimming left V 4 bases short and J 2 bases short, with 4 bases between. The CDR3 runs 11 residues. Germline CDR1 reads SGHRS; CDR2 reads YFSETQ. The CDR3, as DNA: TGCGCCAGCAGCGACACCTACGAGCAGTACTTC. It encodes CASSDTYEQYF.

In this sample, this clone turned up a few times. The rearrangement uses TRBV6-5 and TRBJ1-5, with no clear D. CDR1 is MNHEY, CDR2 SVGAGI, per germline. The CDR3 is 13 residues long. With 2 bases removed from V and 6 bases from J, the gap between germline ends came to 8 bases. The CDR3 nucleotides read TGTGCCAGCAGTTACATTGCCGGTCAGCCCCAGCATTTT. It translates to CASSYIAGQPQHF.

In the case of this clone: One junction end disagrees with the germline gene, perhaps due to a read error. The chain links TRBV7-9 to TRBJ2-7, with 11 bases aligning to TRBD2. CDR1 and CDR2 (germline): SEHNR, FQNEAQ (reference sequence). The CDR3 totals 16 residues. CDR3 nucleotide sequence: TGTTCCAGCAGCCCTAGTCTCACTAGCGGGAGCTACGAGCAGTACTTC. It codes for CSSSPSLTSGSYEQYF.

This chain links TRBV9 with TRBJ2-1; D is possibly TRBD1 (7 bases). Trimming took off 3 bases at V and 10 bases at J, with 26 bases between the two ends. The germline V gene has CDR1 SGDLS and CDR2 YYNGEE. This CDR3 has 17 amino acids. CDR3: CASSASGGRGNLKEQFF. CDR3 coding DNA: TGTGCCAGCAGCGCCTCAGGGGGGCGGGGAAATCTTAAGGAGCAGTTCTTC. Complete variable domain (other parts from reference TRBV9 and TRBJ2-1): DSGVTQTPKHLITATGQRVTLRCSPRSGDLSVYWYQQSLDQGLQFLIQYYNGEERAKGNILERFSAQQFPDLHSELNLSSLELGDSALYFCASSASGGRGNLKEQFFGPGTRLTVL.

This chain connects TRBV30 to TRBJ2-3; possible D gene TRBD1, 6 bases. Germline CDR1 is GTSNPN and CDR2 is SVGIG (reference sequence). Trimming shortened V by 5 bases and J by 4 bases, and 13 bases separated the two germline ends. The CDR3 totals 13 residues. CDR3 sequence (DNA): TGTGCCTGGGGGCAGGGGAGTCCAGATACGCAGTATTTT. It encodes CAWGQGSPDTQYF.

The rearrangement links TRBV7-9 to TRBJ1-6; 9 nucleotides agree with TRBD1. The CDR3 runs 15 residues. Germline CDR1 SEHNR, CDR2 FQNEAQ (reference sequence). V shed 5 bases and J 10 bases; nucleotides not matched to a gene: 9. CDR3 DNA sequence: TGTGCCAGCAGCACTGACGGACAGGGGTTATCACCCCTCCACTTT. It yields the protein CASSTDGQGLSPLHF.

This rearrangement joins TRBV2 to TRBJ1-3, with unresolved D. CDR1 is SNHLY, CDR2 FYNNEI, per germline. V lost 3 bases and J 6 bases, leaving 9 bases between the germline ends. The CDR3 has 13 residues. CDR3 nucleotide sequence: TGTGCCAGCAGTGAGATAGCTGCAAACACCATATATTTT. Protein product: CASSEIAANTIYF.

This clone has only a few counts. The V gene is TRBV15, the J gene TRBJ2-7; tentatively, D is TRBD2 (6 bases). V was cut by 1 base and J by 3 bases, with 10 bases left in between. CDR3 length equals 14 residues. The germline gives CDR1 LNHNV, CDR2 YYDKDF (reference sequence). The CDR3 loop is CATSRVAGNYEQYF. CDR3 nucleotides: TGTGCCACCAGCAGAGTGGCGGGGAACTACGAGCAGTACTTC.

The chain carries TRBV6-5 and TRBJ1-3; 8 bases are shared with TRBD1. The germline gives CDR1 MNHEY, CDR2 SVGAGI. The V and J ends lost 5 bases and 4 bases, in that order; junction bases with no gene match: 7. The CDR3 runs to 15 residues. This CDR3 is CASSSQGARGNTIYF. CDR3 bases: TGTGCCAGCAGTAGCCAGGGGGCGAGAGGAAACACCATATATTTT.

This chain joins TRBV9 and TRBJ2-3, with 8 bases aligning to TRBD2. V shed 3 bases, J shed 2 bases, and the junction held 2 bases outside the gene matches. The CDR3 length is 14 residues. Germline loops: CDR1 SGDLS, CDR2 YYNGEE. This chain's CDR3 is CASSGGGLTDTQYF. For the CDR3, the DNA is TGTGCCAGCAGCGGCGGGGGGCTCACAGATACGCAGTATTTT.

Concerning this clone itself: One junction end disagrees with the germline gene, perhaps due to a read error. This sequence joins TRBV7-9 and TRBJ2-7; TRBD2 aligns across 15 bases. Looked up from germline, CDR1 is SEHNR and CDR2 is FQNEAQ (reference sequence). This CDR3 contains 18 residues. This CDR3 is CSSSLGGLAGGLTSEQYF. In nucleotides, the CDR3 is TGTTCCAGCAGCTTAGGGGGACTAGCGGGAGGCCTAACGTCAGAGCAGTACTTC.

This clone showed up just a few times. The chain is built from TRBV7-2 and TRBJ1-1, with a weak D call TRBD1 (5 bases). V was clipped by 5 bases and J by 1 base, with 8 bases between them. The CDR3 has 13 amino acids. The germline gives CDR1 SGHTA, CDR2 FQGNSA. In DNA, the CDR3 is TGTGCCAGCAGCCGTGGGGCGAACACTGAAGCTTTCTTT. Protein sequence: CASSRGANTEAFF.

The chain joins TRBV27 to TRBJ1-4; D call uncertain. V gave up 4 bases and J gave up 8 bases, with 17 bases separating them. The CDR3 has 15 residues. Per germline, CDR1 MNHEY and CDR2 SMNVEV (reference sequence). CDR3 DNA sequence: TGTGCCAGCAGTTCGTTTAGCAGGTCGGGAGAAAAACTGTTTTTT. Protein: CASSSFSRSGEKLFF.

The rearrangement uses TRBV27 and TRBJ1-5, with 9 bases matching TRBD1. V was pared by 5 bases and J by 7 bases, with 6 bases of the junction left unmatched. CDR3 length: 14 residues. Germline V gives CDR1 MNHEY, CDR2 SMNVEV (reference sequence). The CDR3 is CASSPGTGYQPQHF. DNA for the CDR3: TGTGCCAGCAGTCCCGGGACAGGGTACCAGCCCCAGCATTTT.

The V call is TRBV10-2, the J call TRBJ2-5; a possible D gene is TRBD1 (6 bases). Judging by the DNA end, TRBJ2-7 fits better; the J call may be wrong. The CDR3 is 16 residues long. The germline V gene has CDR1 WSHSY and CDR2 SAAADI. The CDR3 protein is CASSDFSGVLSYEQYF. The CDR3 coding sequence is TGCGCCAGCAGTGATTTTTCAGGGGTCCTCTCCTACGAGCAGTACTTC.

The chain combines TRBV5-1 with TRBJ2-7; TRBD2 matches at 12 bases. The CDR3 has 16 amino acids. V was pared by 3 bases and J by 7 bases, with 11 bases of the junction left unmatched. Germline-derived CDR1 and CDR2 are SGHRS and YFSETQ. The CDR3 DNA reads TGCGCCAGCAGCTCGCAGACTAGCGGGGGAGGTAGGGAGCAGTACTTC. It is translated as CASSSQTSGGGREQYF.

The table lists this clone with a count of one. V usage is TRBV2 and J usage is TRBJ2-3; 7 nucleotides agree with TRBD2. This CDR3 has 14 amino acids. With V trimmed by 3 bases and J by 5 bases, 5 bases remained unmatched. CDR1 and CDR2 from the germline V gene are SNHLY and FYNNEI. This CDR3 reads CASSEASGEDTQYF. The CDR3, as DNA: TGTGCCAGCAGTGAGGCCAGCGGGGAAGATACGCAGTATTTT.